What follows are 28 T cell receptor beta chains derived from one specimen sequenced in a study of T cell responses to AZD1222 COVID-19 vaccine. Produced via immunoSEQ multiplex PCR; TCRdb's table is partial and in-frame only. This table has 90,000 to 120,000 clones, roughly 90% appearing once. The material sequenced was peripheral blood, taken on day 0 of AZD1222 vaccination. These receptors came from an adult in good health.

The V gene is TRBV13, the J gene TRBJ1-1; tentatively, D is TRBD1 (6 bases). The V and J ends lost 4 bases and 5 bases respectively, with 14 bases between them. The germline V gene encodes CDR1 PRHDT and CDR2 FYEKMQ (reference sequence). The CDR3 runs 14 residues. Here the CDR3 DNA reads TGTGCCAGCAGCTCCCCGGGGAGGGGGACTGAAGCTTTCTTT. Encoded protein: CASSSPGRGTEAFF.

This clone showed up just once. The chain employs TRBV6-1 and TRBJ2-1, with D uncertain. CDR3 length: 14 amino acids. The V gene's germline CDR1 is MNHNS and CDR2 SASEGT. V lost 6 bases to trimming and J lost 7 bases, with 16 bases between them. CDR3 nucleotide sequence: TGTGCCAGCAGGGTCGGCTTAGTGTCAAATGAGCAGTTCTTC. Its translation: CASRVGLVSNEQFF.

The rearrangement joins TRBV19 to TRBJ2-3, with D perhaps assigned TRBD1 or TRBD2 (5 bases each). The CDR3 runs to 15 residues. V was trimmed by 7 bases and J by 0 bases, leaving 14 bases between them. The germline V gene has CDR1 LNHDA and CDR2 SQIVND (reference sequence). In DNA, the CDR3 is TGTGCCAGTAATCATAGGGGCGGGAGCACAGATACGCAGTATTTT. Its translation is CASNHRGGSTDTQYF.

J is TRBJ2-3 and V is TRBV7-3, with D possibly TRBD2 on 6 matching bases. Trimming cost V 3 bases and J 3 bases, with 13 bases left between them. Germline CDR1 reads SGHTA; CDR2 reads FQGTGA. The CDR3 covers 15 residues. The CDR3 sequence: CASSLGVEGTDTQYF. CDR3 nucleotide sequence: TGTGCCAGCAGCTTGGGGGTGGAGGGGACAGATACGCAGTATTTT.

V is TRBV7-3 and J is TRBJ2-1; D is undetermined. Trimming removed 2 bases at V and 3 bases at J, with 8 bases between. The CDR3 contains 14 residues. Per germline, CDR1 SGHTA and CDR2 FQGTGA. Here the CDR3 DNA reads TGTGCCAGCAGCTTAGACACCTACTACAATGAGCAGTTCTTC. This encodes CASSLDTYYNEQFF.

The chain employs TRBV19 and TRBJ2-1; maybe TRBD1 (6 bases). V gave up 6 bases and J gave up 0 bases, with 12 bases separating them. This CDR3 comprises 15 residues. The germline gives CDR1 LNHDA, CDR2 SQIVND (reference sequence). In DNA, the CDR3 is TGTGCCAGTAGACCCAGACAGGTCTCCTACAATGAGCAGTTCTTC. It yields the protein CASRPRQVSYNEQFF.

J is TRBJ2-2 and V is TRBV7-2; the D gene could be TRBD1 or TRBD2 (5 bases each). The CDR3 contains 15 residues. The germline gives CDR1 SGHTA, CDR2 FQGNSA. V dropped 0 bases and J dropped 7 bases, with 12 bases sitting between them. For the CDR3, the DNA is TGTGCCAGCAGCTTAGCCACTGGGGGTAGCGGGGAGCTGTTTTTT. Amino acid sequence: CASSLATGGSGELFF.

V and J are TRBV15 and TRBJ2-2; no firm D call. The V gene lost 4 bases and the J gene lost 0 bases, with 9 bases spanning the gap. This CDR3 has 15 amino acids. Germline loops: CDR1 LNHNV, CDR2 YYDKDF (reference sequence). CDR3 region: CATSTQRANTGELFF. The CDR3 region has the DNA TGTGCCACCAGCACACAACGCGCGAACACCGGGGAGCTGTTTTTT. Looking up the rest from reference TRBV15 and TRBJ2-2 gives the full variable domain: DAMVIQNPRYQVTQFGKPVTLSCSQTLNHNVMYWYQQKSSQAPKLLFHYYDKDFNNEADTPDNFQSRRPNTSFCFLDIRSPGLGDTAMYLCATSTQRANTGELFFGEGSRLTVL.

The genes are TRBV4-3 and TRBJ2-1; TRBD2 matches at 8 bases. V dropped 4 bases and J dropped 6; count of bases not matched to a gene: 14. Germline CDR1 and CDR2: LGHNA and YSLEER. This CDR3 has 17 residues. The CDR3 DNA follows: TGCGCCAGCAGCCCCGTGGTTTGGCGGGAGGCACGCAATGAGCAGTTCTTC. Translating it yields CASSPVVWREARNEQFF.

The genes are TRBV29-1 and TRBJ1-6, with a tentative D call TRBD1 (5 bases). CDR3 size: 15 residues. V was shortened by 8 bases and J by 5 bases, with 19 bases between the two germline ends. CDR1 and CDR2 (germline): SQVTM, ANQGSEA. This CDR3 reads CSRRWGQLDNSPLHF. CDR3 nucleotide sequence: TGCAGCAGACGGTGGGGCCAGTTAGATAATTCACCCCTCCACTTT.

The V and J genes are TRBV19 and TRBJ1-4; TRBD1 matches 10 bases. This CDR3 is 14 amino acids long. After removal of 5 bases from V and 7 bases from J, the junction contained 4 bases not matched to a gene. In germline, CDR1 is LNHDA, CDR2 SQIVND (reference sequence). This CDR3 reads CASSRDRGGEKLFF. CDR3 coding DNA: TGTGCCAGTAGTCGGGACAGGGGAGGTGAAAAACTGTTTTTT.

The chain uses TRBV6-5 and TRBJ2-7; D unclear. The CDR3 length is 14 residues. V lost 4 bases and J lost 4, with 14 bases in between. Germline V gene lookup returns CDR1 MNHEY and CDR2 SVGAGI. CDR3: CASSLSHLWYEQYF. DNA of the CDR3: TGTGCCAGCAGTTTGTCCCATCTATGGTACGAGCAGTACTTC.

Only one count was recorded for this clone. The V and J genes are TRBV3-1 (or the pseudogene TRBV3-2) and TRBJ2-4; 7 nucleotides agree with TRBD1. The CDR3 extends over 14 amino acids. Trimming removed 1 base from V and 5 bases from J; junction bases left unmatched: 2. CDR1 and CDR2 (germline): LGHDT, YNNKEL (reference sequence). CDR3 DNA: TGTGCCAGCAGCCAAGCAGGGACAGAAAACATTCAGTACTTC. Protein sequence: CASSQAGTENIQYF.

V usage is TRBV5-1 and J usage is TRBJ1-4; D not certain. The germline V and J ends were trimmed by 4 bases and 11 bases, with 18 bases remaining between them. Germline CDR1 reads SGHRS; CDR2 reads YFSETQ. The CDR3 spans 14 residues. The CDR3 DNA reads TGCGCCAGCAGCGTATCTAGGGATGAGAAGAAACTGTTTTTT. Protein: CASSVSRDEKKLFF.

The chain employs TRBV18 and TRBJ2-2; D possibly corresponds to TRBD1 (6 bases). The CDR3 has 16 amino acids. Germline V gives CDR1 KGHSH, CDR2 LQKENI. V lost 4 bases to trimming and J lost 2 bases, with 14 bases between them. The CDR3 DNA is TGTGCCAGCTCACAACAGGGTATCGTTAACACCGGGGAGCTGTTTTTT. As protein: CASSQQGIVNTGELFF.

The gene calls are TRBV5-1 and TRBJ2-1, with D unclear. The CDR3 runs 15 residues. V lost 6 bases to trimming and J lost 9 bases, with 22 bases between them. Germline CDR1 reads SGHRS; CDR2 reads YFSETQ. The CDR3 bases are TGCGCCAGCAACTCACGAGCTGTGCCCAATGGTGAGCAGTTCTTC. Translating it yields CASNSRAVPNGEQFF.

The rearrangement joins TRBV7-2 to TRBJ1-5, with TRBD1 identical over 9 bases. Unmatched junction bases numbered 5, after V lost 4 bases and J lost 4 bases. Germline loops: CDR1 SGHTA, CDR2 FQGNSA. The CDR3 is 15 amino acids. The CDR3 bases are TGTGCCAGCAGCTCGACGACAGGGGGAAATCAGCCCCAGCATTTT. It yields the protein CASSSTTGGNQPQHF.

The chain is built from TRBV11-2 and TRBJ1-6, with a tentative D call TRBD1 (6 bases). Germline lookup yields CDR1 SGHAT and CDR2 FQNNGV. This CDR3 spans 17 amino acids. Trimming left V 2 bases short and J 5 bases short, with 16 bases between. CDR3 sequence reads: CASSLIDRRGNNSPLHF. The CDR3 DNA is TGTGCCAGCAGCTTAATAGACAGGAGAGGGAATAATTCACCCCTCCACTTT.

This sequence joins TRBV4-2 and TRBJ1-1; possibly TRBD1 for D (5 bases). Germline CDR1 reads LGHNA; CDR2 reads YNFKEQ. This CDR3 has 14 amino acids. The V end lost 1 base, the J end lost 5 bases, and 11 bases lay between the germline ends. The CDR3: CASSQVGAVTEAFF. CDR3 in DNA: TGTGCCAGCAGCCAAGTCGGGGCGGTTACTGAAGCTTTCTTT.

V gene TRBV10-3 combines with J gene TRBJ2-3, with 7 positions matching TRBD1. V lost 4 bases, J lost 2 bases, and 15 bases stayed unmatched. This CDR3 region has 18 residues. Looked up from germline, CDR1 is ENHRY and CDR2 is SYGVKD. The CDR3 DNA sequence: TGTGCCATCAGTGCCCGGGACAGTGTTAACCAAAACACAGATACGCAGTATTTT. Translation gives CAISARDSVNQNTDTQYF.

The chain has TRBV5-6 and TRBJ1-2, with TRBD1 matching 10 bases. The J segment lost 3 bases and the V segment lost 4 bases, leaving 12 bases of the junction unmatched. There are 17 residues in the CDR3. The germline CDR1 and CDR2 sequences are SGHDT and YYEEEE. CDR3 residues: CASSTRDRGAIDYGYTF. The CDR3 coding sequence is TGTGCCAGCAGCACCCGGGACAGGGGAGCAATAGACTATGGCTACACCTTC.

The J gene is TRBJ2-2, the V gene TRBV6-4; 14 nucleotides line up with TRBD2. V shed 5 bases, J shed 9 bases, and the junction held 11 bases outside the gene matches. The CDR3 length is 17 residues. Germline CDR1 MRHNA, CDR2 SNTAGT. The CDR3 DNA is TGTGCCAGCAGTAAGGGACTAGCGGGAGCCGCTGGATGGGAGCTGTTTTTT. It translates to CASSKGLAGAAGWELFF.

This clone was counted a single time. This chain uses TRBV7-2 with TRBJ2-5; D possibly corresponds to TRBD1 (6 bases). V was clipped by 5 bases and J by 4 bases, with 17 bases between them. The CDR3 consists of 15 residues. Germline lookup yields CDR1 SGHTA and CDR2 FQGNSA. CDR3 DNA sequence: TGTGCCAGCAGCCCCCCTCAGGGGAAGGGAGAGACCCAGTACTTC. The encoded protein is CASSPPQGKGETQYF. Drawing the rest from reference TRBV7-2 and TRBJ2-5, the complete variable domain is GAGVSQSPSNKVTEKGKDVELRCDPISGHTALYWYRQSLGQGLEFLIYFQGNSAPDKSGLPSDRFSAERTGGSVSTLTIQRTQQEDSAVYLCASSPPQGKGETQYFGPGTRLLVL.

CDR3 bases: TGTGCCAGCAGCGTATTGGGGCCGAATGAGCAGTTCTTC. It yields the protein CASSVLGPNEQFF. This chain uses TRBV9 with TRBJ2-1, with D possibly being TRBD1 (5 bases). Between the trimmed V and J ends, which lost 1 base and 7 bases, there was a span of 9 bases. Germline V CDR1 and CDR2: SGDLS, YYNGEE. This CDR3 has 13 residues.

The V gene is TRBV15, the J gene TRBJ1-2, with D uncertain. Germline V gene lookup returns CDR1 LNHNV and CDR2 YYDKDF (reference sequence). V was cut by 5 bases and J by 2 bases, with 6 bases left in between. The CDR3 is made up of 12 amino acids. CDR3 nucleotides: TGTGCCACCAGCCAAGGGAACTATGGCTACACCTTC. It encodes CATSQGNYGYTF.

CDR3 residues: CASSERPQGGKSGNTIYF. CDR3 coding DNA: TGTGCCAGCAGTGAAAGGCCCCAGGGGGGGAAGTCTGGAAACACCATATATTTT. The V gene is TRBV2, the J gene TRBJ1-3; 7 nucleotides match TRBD1. CDR1 is SNHLY and CDR2 is FYNNEI in the germline V gene. The ends lost 2 bases at V and 1 base at J; junction bases unmatched: 11. The CDR3 spans 18 residues.

This chain uses TRBV7-7 with TRBJ2-1; 9 bases are a match to TRBD1. The CDR3 totals 16 residues. V lost 1 base, J lost 10 bases, and 11 bases stayed unmatched. CDR1 and CDR2 from the germline V gene are SSHAT and FNYEAQ (reference sequence). The CDR3 is CASSLGDGGQGIEQFF. For the CDR3, the DNA is TGTGCCAGCAGCTTAGGGGATGGGGGACAGGGAATCGAGCAGTTCTTC. Drawing the rest from reference TRBV7-7 and TRBJ2-1, the complete variable domain is GAGVSQSPRYKVTKRGQDVTLRCDPISSHATLYWYQQALGQGPEFLTYFNYEAQPDKSGLPSDRFSAERPEGSISTLTIQRTEQRDSAMYRCASSLGDGGQGIEQFFGPGTRLTVL.

The CDR3 DNA follows: TGTGCCAGTAGTATTCAGACAGGGATTGGAGAGACCCAGTACTTC. This sequence encodes CASSIQTGIGETQYF. The V call is TRBV19, the J call TRBJ2-5; 7 bases map to TRBD1. The length of the CDR3 is 15 residues. Per germline, CDR1 LNHDA and CDR2 SQIVND (reference sequence). After removal of 3 bases from V and 4 bases from J, the junction contained 8 bases not matched to a gene.